This record looks at one TCR beta chain sequence and its context. Under the authors' procedure: Amplification of reference gene primers was used by the study to estimate nucleated cell counts. Repertoires were generated with immunoSEQ multiplex PCR, while TCRdb's copy carries only in-frame clones and drops some. The V and J calls and clone size come from that table; D and trimming were worked out from the DNA. The sample records about 230,000 clones, about 86% being singletons. The CDR3 has 14 residues. The germline V and J ends were trimmed by 5 bases and 4 bases, with 14 bases remaining between them. Germline V gene sequence: CDR1 LNHDA, CDR2 SQIVND (reference sequence). These data come from a study of blood T cell repertoires in COVID-19. About the study: Sites across the United States, Italy and Spain contributed samples from acute and convalescent COVID-19. PBMCs, B-cell-depleted T cells, or T cells provided the cDNA or gDNA that made up the material.

Material: peripheral blood. The chain carries TRBV19 and TRBJ1-1; a possible D gene is TRBD1 (6 bases). The sequence derives from a man at least 80 years old with acute or convalescent COVID-19. The CDR3 region has the DNA TGTGCCAGTAGTTTACAGGGCAGGGGCACTGAAGCTTTCTTT. This encodes CASSLQGRGTEAFF.